The T cell receptor (beta chain) described here comes from a study of cytomegalovirus exposure and HLA in healthy donors. Whole-study findings and limits: Accurate prediction of most subjects' HLA-A and HLA-B alleles from TCR beta sequences was reported. Specific recognition of CMV antigens was confirmed in vitro for a few chains (all CMV-associated). The sole available immune exposure information was CMV serostatus.

The CDR3 has 16 amino acids. Germline V gives CDR1 LNHNV, CDR2 YYDKDF (reference sequence). PCR amplification relied on 60 Vbeta primers (plus 13 Jbeta primers). The protocol was immunoSEQ multiplex PCR, while the TCRdb copy is restricted to in-frame clones and leaves out a portion. Of about 160,000 clones listed, 84% were seen once; the top ten hold 0.38%. Donors had nominal health at sampling but likely had unrecorded immune exposures. This clone was recorded once. The antigen is unknown. The chain employs TRBV15 and TRBJ2-5, with 10 bases fitting TRBD2. The DNA end is more similar to TRBJ2-7, so the J call may be wrong. Material: PBMCs. The sequence derives from a boy aged 2 to 10 in good health and CMV-seronegative. CDR3 nucleotide sequence: TGTGCCACCAGCAGAAAGGGACTAGCGAGCTCCTACGAGCAGTACTTC. Translated: CATSRKGLASSYEQYF.